These 3 T cell receptor beta chains were sequenced from one sample in a study of shared clonotypes between healthy human individuals (TCRdb year 2020). Library preparation employed the immunoSEQ multiplex PCR assay. Entries here come from immuneACCESS through TCRdb and include only in-frame sequences with V and J called. Some clones fail to appear in such tables; in the studies checked, an unresolved V gene covers under half of the shortfall, and the cause of the remainder is unknown. This sample comprises nearly 1 million clones, about three quarters of them detected only once. The ten largest clones represent around 1.5% of the sample. Source material: memory CD4+ T cells sorted from blood. This specimen's cell subset or site label, interpreted: CD45RA-negative fraction. The receptors shown here come from a man younger than 35 in good health.

This clone was detected a few times. The chain employs TRBV6-1 and TRBJ1-2; the match to TRBD1 covers 8 bases. The CDR3 runs to 15 residues. Germline assignment: CDR1 MNHNS and CDR2 SASEGT. With 3 bases clipped from V and 4 bases from J, the junction kept 7 bases outside the gene matches. The CDR3 region is CASSEGTTGVYGYTF. The CDR3 bases are TGTGCCAGCAGTGAGGGAACGACAGGGGTCTATGGCTACACCTTC.

The gene calls are TRBV7-8 and TRBJ1-6; 8 positions match TRBD1. This CDR3 region has 16 residues. V lost 1 base and J lost 9; bases outside the gene matches: 8. Germline CDR1 and CDR2: SGHVS and FQNEAQ. CDR3 protein: CASSLEAGGGFSPLHF. CDR3 DNA sequence: TGTGCCAGCAGCTTAGAAGCAGGGGGCGGTTTTTCACCCCTCCACTTT.

This clone has at least ten counts. The chain carries TRBV9 and TRBJ1-2; 8 bases map to TRBD1. The CDR3 is made up of 15 amino acids. Trimming took 2 bases from V and 4 from J; bases not matched to a gene: 7. Germline loops: CDR1 SGDLS, CDR2 YYNGEE. CDR3 in DNA: TGTGCCAGCAGCGTCGCGGGACAGGAGGTCTATGGCTACACCTTC. Translated, it gives CASSVAGQEVYGYTF.